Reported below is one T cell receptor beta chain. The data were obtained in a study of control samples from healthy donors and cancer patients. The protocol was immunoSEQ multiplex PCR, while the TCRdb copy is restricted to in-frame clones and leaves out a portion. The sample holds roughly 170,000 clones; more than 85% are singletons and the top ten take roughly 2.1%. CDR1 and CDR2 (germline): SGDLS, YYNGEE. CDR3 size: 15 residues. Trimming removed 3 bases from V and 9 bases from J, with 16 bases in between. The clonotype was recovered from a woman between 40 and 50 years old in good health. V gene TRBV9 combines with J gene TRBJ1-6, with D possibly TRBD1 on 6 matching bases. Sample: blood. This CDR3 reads CASSGEGGASSPLHF. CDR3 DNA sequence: TGTGCCAGCAGCGGCGAGGGGGGGGCAAGTTCACCCCTCCACTTT.